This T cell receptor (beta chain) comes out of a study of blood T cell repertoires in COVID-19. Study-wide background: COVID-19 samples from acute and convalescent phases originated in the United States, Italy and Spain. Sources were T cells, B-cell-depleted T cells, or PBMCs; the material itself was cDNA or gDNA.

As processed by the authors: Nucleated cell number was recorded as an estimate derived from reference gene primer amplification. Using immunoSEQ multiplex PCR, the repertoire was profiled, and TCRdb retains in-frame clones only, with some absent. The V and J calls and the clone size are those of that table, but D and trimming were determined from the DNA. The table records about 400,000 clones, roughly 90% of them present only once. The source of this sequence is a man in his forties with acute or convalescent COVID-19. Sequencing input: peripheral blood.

CDR3 DNA: TGTGCCAGCAGTTTATCCCTCCAAGAGACCCAGTACTTC. Translating gives CASSLSLQETQYF. The chain uses TRBV27 and TRBJ2-5; D remains unclear. The CDR3 has 13 residues. V lost 0 bases and J 1 base, leaving 3 bases between the germline ends. Germline V gene lookup returns CDR1 MNHEY and CDR2 SMNVEV (reference sequence).